This is a list of T cell receptor beta chains from one sample in a study of regulatory T cells in long-lasting Graves disease. In TCRdb, the multiplex PCR reads were re-called with MiXCR into one record per CDR3 protein. The data contain around 480,000 distinct CDR3 sequences, more than 15% of them singletons. A further study also used this sample, focusing on T cells in Graves' hyperthyroidism and ophthalmopathy.

Sequenced material: peripheral blood mononuclear cells (PBMCs), taken at new diagnosis, from a patient treated with antithyroid drugs. These receptors were taken from a woman aged 40-65 years with Graves disease. CDR3s include the opening cysteine and the closing phenylalanine or tryptophan. The order of the fields is J gene, D gene, V gene, CDR3 length, clone size, CDR3 protein, CDR3 DNA. A D gene is named only where the DNA matches it firmly. A clone size is listed for some rows: how often the clone was seen (once, few, many), or a class if it is expanded.

>TRBJ1-1|NA|TRBV2|13|many
CASSGESSTEAFF
TGTGCCAGCAGTGGAGAAAGTAGCACTGAAGCTTTCTTT
>TRBJ1-1|NA|TRBV7-9|13|many
CASSFSGTSEAFF
TGTGCCAGCAGCTTTAGTGGGACGTCTGAAGCTTTCTTT
>TRBJ1-1|NA|TRBV15|13|many
CATSATRDTEAFF
TGTGCCACCAGCGCGACGAGGGACACTGAAGCTTTCTTT
>TRBJ2-1|TRBD2|TRBV7-9|17|NA
CASSLTRAGGPNNEQFF
TGTGCCAGCAGCTTAACCAGAGCGGGGGGGCCCAACAATGAGCAGTTCTTC
>TRBJ1-1|NA|TRBV28|14|many
CASSTGGGFSEAFF
TGTGCCAGCAGCACGGGAGGGGGATTCAGTGAAGCTTTCTTT
>TRBJ1-1|NA|TRBV12-3/TRBV12-4|15|many
CASIDWAGLNTEAFF
TGTGCCAGCATTGACTGGGCAGGACTAAACACTGAAGCTTTCTTT
>TRBJ2-1|TRBD1|TRBV18|18|few
CASSPAGFTGGKTNEQFF
TGTGCCAGCTCACCAGCCGGATTCACAGGGGGCAAAACTAATGAGCAGTTCTTC
>TRBJ2-7|NA|TRBV11-2|14|many
CASGWGPTSLEQYF
TGTGCCAGTGGATGGGGCCCTACTTCCCTCGAGCAGTACTTC
>TRBJ1-1|NA|TRBV10-3|14|NA
CAISGRGGNTEAFF
TGTGCCATCAGTGGTCGGGGTGGGAACACTGAAGCTTTCTTT
>TRBJ2-2|TRBD2|TRBV7-9|15|NA
CASSISGANTGELFF
TGTGCCAGCAGCATAAGCGGGGCGAACACCGGCGAGCTGTTTTTT
>TRBJ1-1|TRBD1|TRBV5-1|13|NA
CASSLDLDREAFF
TGCGCCAGCAGCTTGGATTTGGACAGGGAAGCTTTCTTT
>TRBJ2-1|TRBD2|TRBV11-3|15|few
CASSPAGTRSNEQFF
TGTGCCAGCAGCCCAGCCGGGACTAGATCCAATGAGCAGTTCTTC
>TRBJ1-2|TRBD1|TRBV9|14|few
CASSLPDRGHGYTF
TGTGCCAGCAGCCTACCAGACAGGGGGCATGGCTACACCTTC
>TRBJ1-1|NA|TRBV7-9|16|few
CASSLDGGGHRTEAFF
TGTGCCAGCAGCTTAGACGGTGGGGGCCATCGCACTGAAGCTTTCTTT
>TRBJ1-5|NA|TRBV5-1|15|NA
CASSLEGRINQPQHF
TGCGCCAGCAGCTTGGAGGGCAGAATCAATCAGCCCCAGCATTTT
>TRBJ1-4|TRBD1|TRBV12-3/TRBV12-4|16|many
CASSPALTGRGEKLFF
TGTGCCAGCAGTCCCGCCCTGACAGGGCGGGGGGAAAAACTGTTTTTT
>TRBJ2-2|NA|TRBV20-1|16|NA
CSARVPGQGDTGELFF
TGCAGTGCTAGAGTTCCGGGGCAGGGTGACACCGGGGAGCTGTTTTTT
>TRBJ1-1|NA|TRBV4-1|16|NA
CASRLGRGARSTEAFF
TGCGCCAGCAGGCTAGGTCGGGGGGCGAGGAGCACTGAAGCTTTCTTT
>TRBJ2-4|NA|TRBV20-1|15|many
CSASNRGAFGDIQYF
TGCAGTGCTAGTAACCGGGGGGCATTCGGCGACATTCAGTACTTC
>TRBJ2-3|NA|TRBV3-1|15|many
CASSQGSLGTDTQYF
TGTGCCAGCAGCCAAGGGTCTCTGGGAACAGATACGCAGTATTTT
>TRBJ2-7|TRBD1|TRBV28|13|many
CASSLTDRGEQYF
TGTGCCAGCAGTTTGACCGACAGGGGCGAGCAGTACTTC
>TRBJ2-5|TRBD2|TRBV28|14|many
CASSLGLAGTTQYF
TGTGCCAGCAGCCTCGGACTAGCGGGGACGACCCAGTACTTC
>TRBJ2-1|NA|TRBV10-2|15|few
CASSEVGDSYNEQFF
TGCGCCAGCAGTGAGGTGGGAGACTCCTACAATGAGCAGTTCTTC
>TRBJ1-6|NA|TRBV7-3|13|once
CASSLNGNSPLHF
TGTGCCAGCAGCTTAAACGGGAATTCACCCCTCCACTTT
>TRBJ2-7|NA|TRBV28|13|many
CASSLPGVNEQYF
TGTGCCAGCAGTTTACCAGGGGTAAACGAGCAGTACTTC
>TRBJ1-5|NA|TRBV6-5|14|few
CASSYPARGQPQHF
TGTGCCAGCAGTTACCCTGCCAGGGGTCAGCCCCAGCATTTT
>TRBJ1-6|TRBD1|TRBV12-3/TRBV12-4|18|NA
CASSLGRGQSSYNSPLHF
TGTGCCAGCAGTTTAGGGAGGGGACAGAGCTCCTATAATTCACCCCTCCACTTT
>TRBJ2-5|TRBD2|TRBV9|14|many
CASSAAGARETQYF
TGTGCCAGCAGCGCAGCGGGGGCCCGGGAGACCCAGTACTTC
>TRBJ2-7|NA|TRBV6-2/TRBV6-3|14|NA
CASSAGDGSYEQYF
TGTGCCAGCAGTGCAGGGGATGGGTCCTACGAGCAGTACTTC
>TRBJ2-7|NA|TRBV3-1|14|many
CASSQVAGSYEQYF
TGTGCCAGCAGCCAAGTGGCAGGGTCCTACGAGCAGTACTTC
>TRBJ1-1|NA|TRBV5-1|14|many
CASRTRLGDTEAFF
TGCGCCAGCAGAACAAGGCTGGGGGACACTGAAGCTTTCTTT
>TRBJ2-2|NA|TRBV6-5|14|many
CASSYFRDTGELFF
TGTGCCAGCAGTTACTTTCGGGACACCGGGGAGCTGTTTTTT
>TRBJ1-2|NA|TRBV7-9|13|many
CASSLAGDYGYTF
TGTGCCAGCAGCTTAGCAGGGGACTATGGCTACACCTTC
>TRBJ2-1|TRBD1|TRBV20-1|14|many
CSARDTGQGNEQFF
TGCAGTGCTAGAGATACGGGACAGGGCAATGAGCAGTTCTTC
>TRBJ2-3|NA|TRBV19|14|once
CASREGLGQLGQYF
TGTGCCAGTAGGGAGGGACTGGGGCAACTCGGGCAGTATTTT
>TRBJ2-7|TRBD2|TRBV2|15|few
CASTPEERGSYEQYF
TGTGCCTCCACGCCCGAGGAGCGGGGTTCCTACGAGCAGTACTTC
>TRBJ1-4|TRBD1|TRBV10-2|14|NA
CASSTTGGFEELFF
TGCGCCAGCAGTACGACAGGGGGGTTTGAAGAACTGTTTTTT
>TRBJ1-4|NA|TRBV7-2|19|NA
CASSFLPLGQKATNEKLFF
TGTGCCAGCAGCTTCTTGCCGTTAGGACAAAAAGCAACTAATGAAAAACTGTTTTTT